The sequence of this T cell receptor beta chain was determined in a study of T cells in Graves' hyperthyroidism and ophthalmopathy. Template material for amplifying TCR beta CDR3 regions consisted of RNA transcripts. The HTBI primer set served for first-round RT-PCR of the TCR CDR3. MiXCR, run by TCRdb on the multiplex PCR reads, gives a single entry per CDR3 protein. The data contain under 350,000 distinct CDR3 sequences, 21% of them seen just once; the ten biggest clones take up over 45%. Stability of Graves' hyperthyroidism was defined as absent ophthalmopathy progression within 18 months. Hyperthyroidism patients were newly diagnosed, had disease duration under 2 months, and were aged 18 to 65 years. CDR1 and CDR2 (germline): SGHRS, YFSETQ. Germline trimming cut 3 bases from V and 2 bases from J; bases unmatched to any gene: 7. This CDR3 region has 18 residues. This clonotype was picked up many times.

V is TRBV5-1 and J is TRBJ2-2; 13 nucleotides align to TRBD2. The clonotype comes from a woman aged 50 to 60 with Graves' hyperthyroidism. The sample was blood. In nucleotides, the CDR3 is TGCGCCAGCAGCTCGAAGGGACTAGCGGGGAGAAACACCGGGGAGCTGTTTTTT. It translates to CASSSKGLAGRNTGELFF.